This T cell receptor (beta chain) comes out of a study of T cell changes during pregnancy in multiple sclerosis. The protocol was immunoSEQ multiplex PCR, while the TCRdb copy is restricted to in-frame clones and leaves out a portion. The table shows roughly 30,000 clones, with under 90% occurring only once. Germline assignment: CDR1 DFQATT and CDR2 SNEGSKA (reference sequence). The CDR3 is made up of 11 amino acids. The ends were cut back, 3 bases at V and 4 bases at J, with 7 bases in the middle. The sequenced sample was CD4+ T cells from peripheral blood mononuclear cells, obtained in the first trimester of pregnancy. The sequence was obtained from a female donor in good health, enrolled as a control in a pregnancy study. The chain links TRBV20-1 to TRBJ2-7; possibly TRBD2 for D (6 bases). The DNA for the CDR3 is TGCAGTGCTAGGGGGGGTTACGAGCAGTACTTC. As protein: CSARGGYEQYF.